The 16 T cell receptor beta chains reported below all come from one sample, sequenced in a study of cytomegalovirus exposure and HLA in healthy donors. In the PCR, 60 Vbeta and 13 Jbeta primers were used. Produced via immunoSEQ multiplex PCR; TCRdb's table is partial and in-frame only. The data contain hundreds of thousands of clones, around 89% of them singletons. The sample consisted of PBMCs. The origin of the receptors is a young woman in good health and CMV-seronegative.

The V call is TRBV27, the J call TRBJ2-7, with TRBD2 identical over 8 bases. This CDR3 spans 14 amino acids. CDR1 MNHEY and CDR2 SMNVEV come from the germline V gene (reference sequence). Unmatched junction bases numbered 5, after V lost 3 bases and J lost 4 bases. The CDR3 loop is CASSLASGFYEQYF. CDR3 nucleotide sequence: TGTGCCAGCAGTTTGGCTAGCGGGTTTTACGAGCAGTACTTC.

V usage is TRBV20-1 and J usage is TRBJ1-2; 7 nucleotides match TRBD1. The germline V gene encodes CDR1 DFQATT and CDR2 SNEGSKA (reference sequence). This CDR3 region has 11 residues. J lost 5 bases, V lost 6 bases, and 3 bases had no gene match. Written as DNA, the CDR3 is TGCAGTGCGGGACAGCCATATGGCTACACCTTC. Translated, it gives CSAGQPYGYTF.

The J gene is TRBJ1-1, the V gene TRBV7-8, with TRBD1 matching over 9 bases. This CDR3 spans 19 amino acids. Trimming at V came to 4 bases and at J to 2 bases, leaving 17 bases not matched to a gene. Looked up from germline, CDR1 is SGHVS and CDR2 is FQNEAQ. The CDR3 loop is CASSSTHLGRDRANTEAFF. For the CDR3, the DNA is TGTGCCAGCAGCTCCACACACTTGGGCCGGGACAGGGCTAACACTGAAGCTTTCTTT.

This chain links TRBV5-1 with TRBJ2-1; D not resolved. Germline values: CDR1 SGHRS, CDR2 YFSETQ. CDR3 length: 16 residues. Trimming shortened V by 0 bases and J by 0 bases, and 10 bases separated the two germline ends. CDR3 protein: CASSLEQLSSYNEQFF. CDR3 nucleotide sequence: TGCGCCAGCAGCTTGGAACAGTTGAGCTCCTACAATGAGCAGTTCTTC.

The V gene is TRBV5-1, the J gene TRBJ2-1; D is possibly TRBD2 (5 bases). The V end was cut by 3 bases, the J end by 10 bases, with 11 bases between. The germline CDR1 and CDR2 sequences are SGHRS and YFSETQ. CDR3 length: 12 residues. The chain's CDR3 is CASSYPTREQFF. DNA for the CDR3: TGCGCCAGCAGCTACCCCACTAGGGAGCAGTTCTTC.

CDR3 in DNA: TGTGCCAGCAGCTTAGAATCAGGGGACGAGCAGTACTTC. Encoded protein: CASSLESGDEQYF. This chain joins TRBV11-2 and TRBJ2-7; possible D gene TRBD1, 6 bases. This CDR3 has 13 amino acids. From germline, CDR1 is SGHAT and CDR2 FQNNGV. V lost 0 bases and J 5 bases, leaving 8 bases between the germline ends.

The rearrangement links TRBV4-3 to TRBJ2-1, with D possibly matching TRBD1 (6 bases). The CDR3 has 19 residues. The germline V gene has CDR1 LGHNA and CDR2 YSLEER. The V and J ends lost 4 bases and 0 bases respectively, with 22 bases between them. CDR3: CASSPRTVRTLTSYNEQFF. CDR3 DNA sequence: TGCGCCAGCAGCCCCCGGACAGTTCGCACCTTAACCTCCTACAATGAGCAGTTCTTC.

CDR3 coding DNA: TGCGCCAGCAGCTTGTCTAGCGGGTCGACAGATACGCAGTATTTT. Its translation is CASSLSSGSTDTQYF. The chain combines TRBV5-1 with TRBJ2-3; 8 nucleotides agree with TRBD2. CDR3 length: 15 residues. V shed 1 base, J shed 3 bases, and the junction held 4 bases outside the gene matches. The germline gives CDR1 SGHRS, CDR2 YFSETQ.

The chain employs TRBV7-8 and TRBJ1-1; possible D gene TRBD1, 5 bases. The CDR3 extends over 13 amino acids. CDR1 is SGHVS and CDR2 is FQNEAQ in the germline V gene. Trimming left V 5 bases short and J 5 bases short, with 12 bases between. CDR3 DNA sequence: TGTGCCAGCAGCCGCGGGGGGGGGACTGAAGCTTTCTTT. Protein product: CASSRGGGTEAFF.

V and J are TRBV6-5 and TRBJ1-2; D ambiguous. The germline gives CDR1 MNHEY, CDR2 SVGAGI. V lost 5 bases and J 3 bases, leaving 16 bases between the germline ends. The CDR3 is 15 amino acids. The CDR3 bases are TGTGCCAGCAGTGCCCTCGTGTCGCAGGACTATGGCTACACCTTC. As protein: CASSALVSQDYGYTF.

The chain employs TRBV5-1 and TRBJ1-2; 8 positions match TRBD1. V lost 2 bases and J lost 8; bases outside the gene matches: 2. CDR1 and CDR2 (germline): SGHRS, YFSETQ. The CDR3 loop spans 12 amino acids. CDR3 loop: CASSLQGEGYTF. The CDR3 bases are TGCGCCAGCAGCTTACAGGGGGAAGGCTACACCTTC.

The V gene is TRBV11-3, the J gene TRBJ1-2; 8 bases line up with TRBD1. The CDR3 has 15 amino acids. V lost 5 bases, J lost 8 bases, and 13 bases stayed unmatched. The germline V gene encodes CDR1 SGHNT and CDR2 YENEEA. CDR3 DNA: TGTGCCAGCAGCCCACGCTCGGGACAGGCGGGAGGCTACACCTTC. Translating gives CASSPRSGQAGGYTF.

The chain couples TRBV9 to TRBJ1-1; D gene ambiguous. Germline CDR1 SGDLS, CDR2 YYNGEE. V was clipped by 1 base and J by 2 bases, with 6 bases between them. This CDR3 has 13 residues. CDR3 sequence: CASSVNSNTEAFF. The CDR3 region has the DNA TGTGCCAGCAGCGTAAACTCAAACACTGAAGCTTTCTTT.

V usage is TRBV4-1 and J usage is TRBJ2-7; D is uncertain. Trimming stripped 1 base from V and 3 bases from J, with 13 bases between. Germline assignment: CDR1 MGHRA and CDR2 YSYEKL. This CDR3 has 15 amino acids. CDR3 residues: CASSQVLEVFYEQYF. The CDR3 bases are TGCGCCAGCAGCCAAGTACTCGAGGTTTTCTACGAGCAGTACTTC.

This sequence joins TRBV5-4 and TRBJ2-7; 8 nucleotides agree with TRBD2. J gave up 6 bases and V 2 bases, and 10 bases lay outside the gene matches. Germline V gene lookup returns CDR1 SGHNT and CDR2 YYREEE (reference sequence). CDR3 length equals 15 residues. Here the CDR3 reads CASSFTGGFLSEQYF. DNA of the CDR3: TGTGCCAGCAGCTTTACGGGAGGGTTCCTCTCCGAGCAGTACTTC.

This clone was recorded a few times. The rearrangement links TRBV27 to TRBJ1-4; 7 bases are shared with TRBD1. The CDR3 totals 14 residues. Germline CDR1 and CDR2: MNHEY and SMNVEV (reference sequence). The J segment lost 8 bases and the V segment lost 6 bases, leaving 9 bases of the junction unmatched. CDR3 loop: CASRKTGPQEKLFF. CDR3 in DNA: TGTGCCAGCAGAAAGACAGGGCCTCAGGAAAAACTGTTTTTT.